The present T cell receptor (beta chain) was sequenced within a study of T-cell memory formation after mild COVID-19. Study information: TCR clusters mostly belonged to single donors.

TCR alpha and TCR beta cDNA libraries with sample barcodes and UMIs came from 5'RACE using constant-segment primers. TCRdb analysed the 5' RACE reads with MiXCR anew, one entry per CDR3 protein. The sample holds around 150,000 distinct CDR3 sequences, more than 14% seen once. The CDR3 is made up of 13 amino acids. The V gene lost 5 bases and the J gene lost 6 bases, with 12 bases spanning the gap. Germline V gene lookup returns CDR1 SGHTA and CDR2 FQGTGA. The sample comprised PBMCs or a T cell subset sorted from them (not recorded which). The chain employs TRBV7-3 and TRBJ2-3, with D perhaps matching TRBD1 (6 bases). The origin of this receptor is an adult woman who had mild COVID-19 (a few samples of this study predate the infection). Cell type and time point are not known. The CDR3 reads CASSGGRADTQYF. In nucleotides, the CDR3 is TGTGCCAGCAGCGGGGGCAGGGCGGATACGCAGTATTTT.